The rows below give T cell receptor beta chains drawn from one sample of a study of blood T cell repertoires in COVID-19. Sequencing used immunoSEQ multiplex PCR; TCRdb keeps in-frame clones, though not all of them. Of roughly 100,000 clones listed, 82% are singletons. Specimen: peripheral blood. The receptor source for this set is a man between 60 and 75 years old with acute or convalescent COVID-19. Both conserved end residues are part of each CDR3. A D gene is named only where the DNA matches it firmly. Part of the rows lack a size; the others show once, few, many or a class for expanded clones.

d_call	v_call	clone_size	j_call	cdr3_nt	cdr3_aa
TRBD1	TRBV29-1	NA	TRBJ1-4	TGCAGCGTAGGGACAGCCACCAGTGGGGCTGAAAAACTGTTTTTT	CSVGTATSGAEKLFF
NA	TRBV10-3	NA	TRBJ1-2	TGTGCCATCAGTCCCCCCGACAGGACAAACTATGGCTACACCTTC	CAISPPDRTNYGYTF
TRBD1	TRBV29-1	NA	TRBJ2-5	TGCAGCGTTCCAACAGGGGGAGAGACCCAGTACTTC	CSVPTGGETQYF
NA	TRBV13	NA	TRBJ2-2	TGTGCCAGCAGCTTAGCGGGAGCGTTCACCGGGGAGCTGTTTTTT	CASSLAGAFTGELFF
TRBD1	TRBV24-1	NA	TRBJ2-2	TGTGCCACCAGTGAACCAGGGACAGGGAACACCGGGGAGCTGTTTTTT	CATSEPGTGNTGELFF
TRBD1	TRBV19	NA	TRBJ1-2	TGTGCCAGTAGTCCCCAGACAGGGGTAGGGGGCTACACCTTC	CASSPQTGVGGYTF
NA	TRBV7-2	NA	TRBJ2-5	TGTGCCAGCAGCTTAGAGCTGCAGGGTGGGGAGACCCAGTACTTC	CASSLELQGGETQYF
NA	TRBV11-2	NA	TRBJ1-5	TGTGCCAGCAGCTTAGACAGGGGTGGGAATCAGCCCCAGCATTTT	CASSLDRGGNQPQHF
NA	TRBV4-3	NA	TRBJ2-3	TGCGCCAGCAGCCAAGAAGGGAGATACACAGATACGCAGTATTTT	CASSQEGRYTDTQYF
TRBD2	TRBV2	NA	TRBJ2-3	TGTGCCAGCAGTAACCCAACTAGCGGGGGGTTGGATACGCAGTATTTT	CASSNPTSGGLDTQYF
NA	TRBV5-8	NA	TRBJ1-5	TGTGCCACAGGGGCTAATCAGCCCCAGCATTTT	CATGANQPQHF
NA	TRBV11-2	NA	TRBJ1-6	TGTGCCAGCAGCTCAACGAGCTCCTATAATTCACCCCTCCACTTT	CASSSTSSYNSPLHF
NA	TRBV4-1	NA	TRBJ1-1	TGCGCCAGCAGCCAAGTACAGGTCGCAAACACTGAAGCTTTCTTT	CASSQVQVANTEAFF
NA	TRBV11-3	NA	TRBJ2-7	TGTGCCAGCAGCTTAGATACCGGGGACTACGAGCAGTACTTC	CASSLDTGDYEQYF
TRBD2	TRBV11-3	NA	TRBJ2-1	TGTGCCAGCAGCTTTGGTGCGGGAGGGGTATACAATGAGCAGTTCTTC	CASSFGAGGVYNEQFF
NA	TRBV4-2	NA	TRBJ2-1	TGTGCCAGCAGCCAAGATATCGGGACTCAAAACTACAATGAGCAGTTCTTC	CASSQDIGTQNYNEQFF
NA	TRBV9	NA	TRBJ2-7	TGTGCCAGCAGCGTACCAACCCTAGAGGGCTCCTACGAGCAGTACTTC	CASSVPTLEGSYEQYF
NA	TRBV27	NA	TRBJ1-1	TGTGCCAGCAGGGGGAGAGGTTCGAACACTGAAGCTTTCTTT	CASRGRGSNTEAFF
TRBD1	TRBV7-9	NA	TRBJ2-7	TGTGCCAGCAGCTTATCAGGGGGCGTTTCCTACGAGCAGTACTTC	CASSLSGGVSYEQYF
TRBD2	TRBV30	NA	TRBJ2-7	TGTGCCTGGCGGACTAGCGGGAGCTACGAGCAGTACTTC	CAWRTSGSYEQYF
NA	TRBV5-5	NA	TRBJ1-2	TGTGCCAGCAGCTTGGGTATGAACTATGGCTACACCTTC	CASSLGMNYGYTF
NA	TRBV5-5	NA	TRBJ2-5	TGTGCCAGCAGCTTGAGTCGCTTTAGGGGATTGGAGACCCAGTACTTC	CASSLSRFRGLETQYF
NA	TRBV6-2/TRBV6-3	NA	TRBJ2-3	TGTGCCAGCAGTTACGCCGGGGTAGCGGGCACAGATACGCAGTATTTT	CASSYAGVAGTDTQYF
NA	TRBV12-3/TRBV12-4	NA	TRBJ2-7	TGTGCCAGCAGTTTCGAGGTTGGCTACGAGCAGTACTTC	CASSFEVGYEQYF
TRBD1	TRBV6-5	once	TRBJ1-4	TGTGCCAGCAGTTACTCAGGGACAGGACCAAATGAAAAACTGTTTTTT	CASSYSGTGPNEKLFF
TRBD1	TRBV10-2	NA	TRBJ1-6	TGCGCCAGCGGGACGCCAGGGGGTAGTTCACCCCTCCACTTT	CASGTPGGSSPLHF
TRBD1	TRBV6-1	NA	TRBJ1-1	TGTGCCAGCAGTGAGGGCAGGGGGCACACTGAAGCTTTCTTT	CASSEGRGHTEAFF
NA	TRBV5-1	NA	TRBJ1-6	TGCGCCAGCAGCTTGGAAGAGCTGAGCTCCTATAATTCACCCCTCCACTTT	CASSLEELSSYNSPLHF
NA	TRBV6-1	NA	TRBJ1-4	TGTGCCAGCAGTGTTTTAACGGGTACAACTAATGAAAAACTGTTTTTT	CASSVLTGTTNEKLFF
NA	TRBV6-1	NA	TRBJ1-2	TGTGCCAGCAGTGAAGCGCTGGAGAACCCGCGCTATGGCTACACCTTC	CASSEALENPRYGYTF
NA	TRBV3-1/TRBV3-2	NA	TRBJ1-1	TGTGCCAGCAGCCAAGCTACGCGGGCTAAGAGAGCTTTCTTT	CASSQATRAKRAFF
NA	TRBV19	NA	TRBJ1-1	TGTGCCAGTAGTTCAGGGCGGATCACTGAAGCTTTCTTT	CASSSGRITEAFF
TRBD1	TRBV7-8	NA	TRBJ1-2	TGTGCCAGCAGCAGATTGACAGGGCCCGGGAACTATGGCTACACCTTC	CASSRLTGPGNYGYTF
NA	TRBV6-2/TRBV6-3	once	TRBJ2-1	TGTGCCAGCAGTTACGAGAGGAGAGGCTACAATGAGCAGTTCTTC	CASSYERRGYNEQFF
NA	TRBV5-8	NA	TRBJ1-2	TGTGCCAGCAGCTTGGGCGGGACGGCTGCTTTGGGCTATGGCTACACCTTC	CASSLGGTAALGYGYTF
NA	TRBV2	NA	TRBJ1-6	TGTGCCAGCAGTGGGGGGGGCGCTTCACCCCTCCACTTT	CASSGGGASPLHF
TRBD1	TRBV5-1	NA	TRBJ2-6	TGCGCCAGCAGCAAAGGACAGGGATACCTCGAGGCCAACGTCCTGACTTTC	CASSKGQGYLEANVLTF
NA	TRBV5-1	NA	TRBJ2-3	TGCGCCAGCAGCTTGGACGCCAGTCGAGATACGCAGTATTTT	CASSLDASRDTQYF